Listed below are T cell receptor beta chains from one sample, sequenced in a study of blood T cell repertoires in COVID-19. Using immunoSEQ multiplex PCR, the repertoire was profiled, and TCRdb retains in-frame clones only, with some absent. Among 40,000 to 50,000 clones listed, 90% were seen once. The sample taken for sequencing was peripheral blood. Receptors originate from a man between 65 and 85 years old with active COVID-19. Each CDR3 is given with its conserved first and last residue. Fields, in order: V gene, D gene, clone size, J gene, CDR3 DNA, CDR3 protein. D genes are given only for firm matches. Not every row has a clone size; where given, it reads once, few, many or a size class.

v_gene: TRBV28; d_gene: NA; abundance: NA; j_gene: TRBJ2-5; CDR3nt: TGTGCCAGCAGTTACGGGGGAACCCAAGAGACCCAGTACTTC; CDR3aa: CASSYGGTQETQYF
v_gene: TRBV27; d_gene: NA; abundance: NA; j_gene: TRBJ2-1; CDR3nt: TGTGCCAGCAGTTTATTTTCTGGCGACTTCAATGAGCAGTTCTTC; CDR3aa: CASSLFSGDFNEQFF
v_gene: TRBV19; d_gene: TRBD1; abundance: NA; j_gene: TRBJ2-1; CDR3nt: TGTGCCAGTAGTAGCAGGGGGCTATACAATGAGCAGTTCTTC; CDR3aa: CASSSRGLYNEQFF
v_gene: TRBV28; d_gene: TRBD2; abundance: NA; j_gene: TRBJ2-3; CDR3nt: TGTGCCAGCGCGTATGACTTCGGGAGGGGCACAGATACGCAGTATTTT; CDR3aa: CASAYDFGRGTDTQYF
v_gene: TRBV3-1/TRBV3-2; d_gene: TRBD2; abundance: NA; j_gene: TRBJ2-7; CDR3nt: TGTGCCAGCAGCCCGAGGACTAGCGGGTCCGTGGGCTACGAGCAGTACTTC; CDR3aa: CASSPRTSGSVGYEQYF
v_gene: TRBV6-5; d_gene: TRBD1; abundance: NA; j_gene: TRBJ1-2; CDR3nt: TGTGCCAGCAGTTACTCGGACAGGCAAACTAACTATGGCTACACCTTC; CDR3aa: CASSYSDRQTNYGYTF
v_gene: TRBV9; d_gene: TRBD2; abundance: NA; j_gene: TRBJ2-3; CDR3nt: TGTGCCAGCACCCTCGGGGGGAGCGGAACAGATACGCAGTATTTT; CDR3aa: CASTLGGSGTDTQYF
v_gene: TRBV10-3; d_gene: TRBD1; abundance: NA; j_gene: TRBJ2-5; CDR3nt: TGTGCCATCAGTGACTCCCCAGGGGGCGCCGGGACCCAGTACTTC; CDR3aa: CAISDSPGGAGTQYF
v_gene: TRBV6-5; d_gene: NA; abundance: NA; j_gene: TRBJ1-4; CDR3nt: TGTGCCAGCAGCCCGGATAGGGGGGAAAAACTGTTTTTT; CDR3aa: CASSPDRGEKLFF
v_gene: TRBV28; d_gene: NA; abundance: NA; j_gene: TRBJ1-4; CDR3nt: TGTGCCAGCGAAGGTTCCGGGTTTAATGAAAAACTGTTTTTT; CDR3aa: CASEGSGFNEKLFF
v_gene: TRBV6-5; d_gene: TRBD1; abundance: once; j_gene: TRBJ2-5; CDR3nt: TGTGCCAGCAGTTCGCCCCAGGACAGGCAAGAGACCCAGTACTTC; CDR3aa: CASSSPQDRQETQYF
v_gene: TRBV27; d_gene: NA; abundance: NA; j_gene: TRBJ2-4; CDR3nt: TGTGCCAGCAGTACACTAGTCACCCTAGCCAAAAACATTCAGTACTTC; CDR3aa: CASSTLVTLAKNIQYF
v_gene: TRBV18; d_gene: NA; abundance: NA; j_gene: TRBJ1-1; CDR3nt: TGTGCCAGCTCACAGCTACAGGGTGAAGCTTTCTTT; CDR3aa: CASSQLQGEAFF
v_gene: TRBV6-2/TRBV6-3; d_gene: TRBD1; abundance: NA; j_gene: TRBJ1-5; CDR3nt: TGTGCCAGCAGTGCCGGGACAGGGCGTTGGGGCAATCAGCCCCAGCATTTT; CDR3aa: CASSAGTGRWGNQPQHF
v_gene: TRBV5-6; d_gene: NA; abundance: NA; j_gene: TRBJ2-3; CDR3nt: TGTGCCAGCAGCTTTTACGGTAGCACAGATACGCAGTATTTT; CDR3aa: CASSFYGSTDTQYF
v_gene: TRBV7-8; d_gene: TRBD2; abundance: NA; j_gene: TRBJ2-3; CDR3nt: TGTGCCAGCAGCTTAGGGACTAGCGGGGGCACAGATACGCAGTATTTT; CDR3aa: CASSLGTSGGTDTQYF
v_gene: TRBV7-6; d_gene: NA; abundance: NA; j_gene: TRBJ2-2; CDR3nt: TGTGCCAGCAGCTTAGTAGTGTGGCGGGATCCCGGGGAGCTGTTTTTT; CDR3aa: CASSLVVWRDPGELFF
v_gene: TRBV5-6; d_gene: TRBD1; abundance: NA; j_gene: TRBJ1-2; CDR3nt: TGTGCCAGCAGAAATCTGGGGACAGTACTCGGGGGCTACACCTTC; CDR3aa: CASRNLGTVLGGYTF
v_gene: TRBV9; d_gene: TRBD2; abundance: NA; j_gene: TRBJ2-1; CDR3nt: TGTGCCAGCAGCGCAGCGGGGGCCCGAGGGTACAATGAGCAGTTCTTC; CDR3aa: CASSAAGARGYNEQFF
v_gene: TRBV10-3; d_gene: NA; abundance: NA; j_gene: TRBJ2-3; CDR3nt: TGTGCCATCAGTGAGGAGGATCCCACAGATACGCAGTATTTT; CDR3aa: CAISEEDPTDTQYF
v_gene: TRBV18; d_gene: TRBD1; abundance: NA; j_gene: TRBJ1-5; CDR3nt: TGTGCCAGCTCACTTGACAGGGGACCATATAGCAATCAGCCCCAGCATTTT; CDR3aa: CASSLDRGPYSNQPQHF
v_gene: TRBV14; d_gene: TRBD2; abundance: NA; j_gene: TRBJ2-7; CDR3nt: TGTGCCAGCAGCCAAGGACTAGCGGGCGGAATTGCCTACGAGCAGTACTTC; CDR3aa: CASSQGLAGGIAYEQYF
v_gene: TRBV5-4; d_gene: TRBD1; abundance: NA; j_gene: TRBJ2-5; CDR3nt: TGTGCCAGCAGCTCTGGGGGACAGCAAGAGACCCAGTACTTC; CDR3aa: CASSSGGQQETQYF
v_gene: TRBV9; d_gene: NA; abundance: NA; j_gene: TRBJ2-7; CDR3nt: TGTGCCAGCAGCACCGGACAAGGGTACGAGCAGTACTTC; CDR3aa: CASSTGQGYEQYF
v_gene: TRBV2; d_gene: TRBD2; abundance: NA; j_gene: TRBJ2-1; CDR3nt: TGTGCCAGCAGTGAAGCGGAGCGGGGGGGTTGGGATGAGCAGTTCTTC; CDR3aa: CASSEAERGGWDEQFF
v_gene: TRBV10-3; d_gene: TRBD1; abundance: few; j_gene: TRBJ1-1; CDR3nt: TGTGCCATCAGTGCAGCGACAGGGGGCGCGGTTATGAACACTGAAGCTTTCTTT; CDR3aa: CAISAATGGAVMNTEAFF
v_gene: TRBV30; d_gene: TRBD2; abundance: NA; j_gene: TRBJ2-3; CDR3nt: TGTGCCTGGACGCTGGGCGGGGGGGCAGATACGCAGTATTTT; CDR3aa: CAWTLGGGADTQYF
v_gene: TRBV2; d_gene: NA; abundance: NA; j_gene: TRBJ1-1; CDR3nt: TGTGCCAGCAGTGAGATAGAGAACACTGAAGCTTTCTTT; CDR3aa: CASSEIENTEAFF
v_gene: TRBV14; d_gene: NA; abundance: NA; j_gene: TRBJ1-1; CDR3nt: TGTGCCAGCAGCCAGGTCGCAGGGCTGGGGACTGAAGCTTTCTTT; CDR3aa: CASSQVAGLGTEAFF
v_gene: TRBV28; d_gene: NA; abundance: NA; j_gene: TRBJ2-1; CDR3nt: TGTGCCAGCAGTACGCTGGTGGGGCGCAATGAGCAGTTCTTC; CDR3aa: CASSTLVGRNEQFF
v_gene: TRBV9; d_gene: NA; abundance: NA; j_gene: TRBJ2-6; CDR3nt: TGTGCCAGCAGCGTAGGTTTCGGCTCTGGGGCCAACGTCCTGACTTTC; CDR3aa: CASSVGFGSGANVLTF
v_gene: TRBV18; d_gene: TRBD2; abundance: once; j_gene: TRBJ2-7; CDR3nt: TGTGCCAGCTCACCAGAAACTAGCGGGAGTGGCGAGCAGTACTTC; CDR3aa: CASSPETSGSGEQYF
v_gene: TRBV28; d_gene: NA; abundance: NA; j_gene: TRBJ2-5; CDR3nt: TGTGCCAGCAGGCGCCGCATGGGCCCCGGACAAGAGACCCAGTACTTC; CDR3aa: CASRRRMGPGQETQYF
v_gene: TRBV5-8; d_gene: TRBD2; abundance: NA; j_gene: TRBJ2-5; CDR3nt: TGTGCCAGCAACCGGGGGGGGGCTGAGACCCAGTACTTC; CDR3aa: CASNRGGAETQYF
v_gene: TRBV5-1; d_gene: NA; abundance: once; j_gene: TRBJ2-1; CDR3nt: TGCGCCAGCAGCTTGTCCGGGGTAAGCTCCTACAATGAGCAGTTCTTC; CDR3aa: CASSLSGVSSYNEQFF
v_gene: TRBV18; d_gene: TRBD1; abundance: NA; j_gene: TRBJ1-1; CDR3nt: TGTGCCAGCTCGAGGGCGGACAGGGGGGCTTTCTTT; CDR3aa: CASSRADRGAFF
v_gene: TRBV27; d_gene: TRBD2; abundance: NA; j_gene: TRBJ2-1; CDR3nt: TGTGCCAGCACCACGGGACTAGCTTACAATGAGCAGTTCTTC; CDR3aa: CASTTGLAYNEQFF
v_gene: TRBV5-8; d_gene: TRBD1; abundance: NA; j_gene: TRBJ1-5; CDR3nt: TGTGCCAGCAGCTCGGGGACAGGGATAAAGGGCAATCAGCCCCAGCATTTT; CDR3aa: CASSSGTGIKGNQPQHF